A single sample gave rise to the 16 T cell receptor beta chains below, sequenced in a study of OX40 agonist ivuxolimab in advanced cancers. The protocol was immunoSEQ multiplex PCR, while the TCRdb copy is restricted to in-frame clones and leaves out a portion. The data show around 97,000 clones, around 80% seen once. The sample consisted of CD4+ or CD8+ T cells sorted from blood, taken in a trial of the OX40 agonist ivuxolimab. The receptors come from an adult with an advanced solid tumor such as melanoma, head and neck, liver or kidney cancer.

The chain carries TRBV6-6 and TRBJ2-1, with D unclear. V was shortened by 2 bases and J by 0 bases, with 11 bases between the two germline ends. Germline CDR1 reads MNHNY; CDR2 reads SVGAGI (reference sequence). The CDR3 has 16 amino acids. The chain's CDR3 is CASSYDQPSSYNEQFF. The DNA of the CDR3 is TGTGCCAGCAGTTACGACCAGCCGAGCTCCTACAATGAGCAGTTCTTC.

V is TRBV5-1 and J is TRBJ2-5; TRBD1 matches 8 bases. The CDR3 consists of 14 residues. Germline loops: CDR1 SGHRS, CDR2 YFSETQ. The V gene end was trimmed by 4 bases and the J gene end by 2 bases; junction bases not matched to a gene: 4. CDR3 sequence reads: CASSPTGAQETQYF. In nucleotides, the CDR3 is TGCGCCAGCAGCCCGACAGGGGCTCAAGAGACCCAGTACTTC.

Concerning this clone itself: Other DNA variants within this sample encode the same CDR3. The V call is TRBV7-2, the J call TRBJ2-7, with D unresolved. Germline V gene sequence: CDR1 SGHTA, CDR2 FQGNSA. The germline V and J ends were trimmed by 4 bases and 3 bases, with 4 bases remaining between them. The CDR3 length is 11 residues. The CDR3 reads CASSSYYEQYF. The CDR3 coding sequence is TGTGCCAGCAGCTCCTACTACGAGCAGTACTTC.

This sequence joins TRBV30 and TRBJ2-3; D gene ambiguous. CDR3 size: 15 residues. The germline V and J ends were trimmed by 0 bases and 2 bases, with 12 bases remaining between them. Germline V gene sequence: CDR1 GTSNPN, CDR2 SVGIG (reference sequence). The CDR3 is CAWSVRNGFTDTQYF. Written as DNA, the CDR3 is TGTGCCTGGAGTGTTCGCAACGGATTCACAGATACGCAGTATTTT. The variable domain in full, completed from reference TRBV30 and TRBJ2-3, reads SQTIHQWPATLVQPVGSPLSLECTVEGTSNPNLYWYRQAAGRGLQLLFYSVGIGQISSEVPQNLSASRPQDRQFILSSKKLLLSDSGFYLCAWSVRNGFTDTQYFGPGTRLTVL.

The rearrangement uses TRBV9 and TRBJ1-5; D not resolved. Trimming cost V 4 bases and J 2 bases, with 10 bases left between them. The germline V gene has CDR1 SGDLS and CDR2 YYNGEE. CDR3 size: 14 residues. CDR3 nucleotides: TGTGCCAGCAGCCCCAATATTGGCAATCAGCCCCAGCATTTT. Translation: CASSPNIGNQPQHF.

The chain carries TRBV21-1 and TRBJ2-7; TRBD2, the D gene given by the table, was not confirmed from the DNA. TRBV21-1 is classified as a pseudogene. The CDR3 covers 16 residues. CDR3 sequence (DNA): TGTGCCAGCAGGATAACCGGGACTAGCGAACCCTACGAGCAGTACTTC. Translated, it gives CASRITGTSEPYEQYF.

The CDR3 here is CATTVGGSTGELFF. In nucleotides, the CDR3 is TGTGCCACCACGGTAGGCGGGAGCACCGGGGAGCTGTTTTTT. V usage is TRBV10-3 and J usage is TRBJ2-2, with TRBD2 matching over 7 bases. The germline V gene encodes CDR1 ENHRY and CDR2 SYGVKD. The CDR3 sequence is 14 residues long. Trimming at V came to 10 bases and at J to 4 bases, leaving 9 bases not matched to a gene.

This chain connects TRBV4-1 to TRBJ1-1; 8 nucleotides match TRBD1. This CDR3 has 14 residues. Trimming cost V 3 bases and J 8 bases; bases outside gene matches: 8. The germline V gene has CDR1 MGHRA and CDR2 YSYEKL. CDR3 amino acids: CASSHSDRGGEAFF. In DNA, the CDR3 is TGCGCCAGCAGCCATTCCGACAGGGGAGGGGAAGCTTTCTTT.

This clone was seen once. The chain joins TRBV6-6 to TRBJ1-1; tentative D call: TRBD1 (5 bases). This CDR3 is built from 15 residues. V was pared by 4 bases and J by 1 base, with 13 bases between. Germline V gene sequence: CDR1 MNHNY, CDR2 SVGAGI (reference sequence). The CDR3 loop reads CASSWGGEGNTEAFF. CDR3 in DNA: TGTGCCAGCAGTTGGGGCGGGGAGGGGAACACTGAAGCTTTCTTT.

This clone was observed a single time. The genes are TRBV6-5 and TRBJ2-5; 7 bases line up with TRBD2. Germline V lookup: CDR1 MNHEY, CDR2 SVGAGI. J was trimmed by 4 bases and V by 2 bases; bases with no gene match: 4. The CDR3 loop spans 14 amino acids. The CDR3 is CASSYGLDSETQYF. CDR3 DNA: TGTGCCAGCAGTTACGGACTAGATTCAGAGACCCAGTACTTC.

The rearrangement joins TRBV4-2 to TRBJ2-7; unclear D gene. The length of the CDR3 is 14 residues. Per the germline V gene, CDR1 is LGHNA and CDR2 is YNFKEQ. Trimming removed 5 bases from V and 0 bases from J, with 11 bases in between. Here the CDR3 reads CASSLGADSYEQYF. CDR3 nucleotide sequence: TGTGCCAGCAGCTTGGGCGCGGACTCCTACGAGCAGTACTTC.

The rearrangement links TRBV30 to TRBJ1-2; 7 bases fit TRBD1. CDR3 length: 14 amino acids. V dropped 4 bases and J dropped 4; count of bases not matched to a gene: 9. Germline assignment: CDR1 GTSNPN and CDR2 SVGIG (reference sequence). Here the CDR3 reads CAWTPQTGVYGYTF. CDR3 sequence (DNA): TGTGCCTGGACGCCCCAAACAGGGGTCTATGGCTACACCTTC.

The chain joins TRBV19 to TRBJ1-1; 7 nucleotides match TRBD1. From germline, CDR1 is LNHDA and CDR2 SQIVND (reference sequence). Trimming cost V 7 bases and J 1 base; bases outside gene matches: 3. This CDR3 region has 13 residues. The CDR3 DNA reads TGTGCCAGTATACAGGGGCCGAACACTGAAGCTTTCTTT. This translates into CASIQGPNTEAFF.

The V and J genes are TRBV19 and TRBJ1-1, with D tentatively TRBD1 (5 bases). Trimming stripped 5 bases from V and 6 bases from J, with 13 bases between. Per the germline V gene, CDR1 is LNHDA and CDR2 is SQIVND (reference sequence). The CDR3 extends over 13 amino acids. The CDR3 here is CASSFPGGAEAFF. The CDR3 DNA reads TGTGCCAGTAGTTTTCCTGGGGGGGCTGAAGCTTTCTTT.

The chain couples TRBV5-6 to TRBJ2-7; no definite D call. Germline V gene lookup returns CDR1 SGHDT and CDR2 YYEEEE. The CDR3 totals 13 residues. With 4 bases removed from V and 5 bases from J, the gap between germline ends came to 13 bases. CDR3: CASSPQRLHEQYF. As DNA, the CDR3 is TGTGCCAGCAGCCCCCAAAGGCTTCACGAGCAGTACTTC.

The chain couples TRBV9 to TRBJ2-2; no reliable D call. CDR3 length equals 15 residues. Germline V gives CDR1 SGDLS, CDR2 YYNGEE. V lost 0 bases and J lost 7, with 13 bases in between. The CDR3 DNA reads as TGTGCCAGCAGCGTAGGAACCGGTTTAGTCGGGGAGCTGTTTTTT. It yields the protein CASSVGTGLVGELFF.